Listed below are T cell receptor beta chains from one sample, sequenced in a study of HIV-infected patients and healthy controls. TCRdb analysed the 5' RACE reads with MiXCR anew, one entry per CDR3 protein. The sample carries around 64,000 distinct CDR3 sequences, around 17% recorded once. The sequenced material came from CD4+ T cells from blood. Receptors originate from a human donor in good health. The CDR3 runs from the conserved cysteine through the conserved F or W. A D gene is named only where the DNA matches it firmly. Size is omitted from some rows. Given values are once, few, many or a class for expanded clones.

j_gene,abundance,v_gene,d_gene,len,CDR3aa,CDR3nt
TRBJ2-7,.,TRBV6-2/TRBV6-3,.,16,CASSYNILGADYEQYF,TGTGCCAGCAGTTATAACATTTTGGGGGCCGACTACGAGCAGTACTTC
TRBJ2-7,few,TRBV7-9,.,13,CASSLITTSEQYF,TGTGCCAGCAGCTTAATTACGACTAGCGAGCAGTACTTC
TRBJ2-5,.,TRBV7-9,TRBD2,15,CASTSPGTSSETQYF,TGTGCCAGCACCAGTCCCGGGACTAGCTCGGAGACCCAGTACTTC
TRBJ2-1,few,TRBV14,TRBD2,14,CASSSGTSYNEQFF,TGTGCCAGCAGCTCCGGGACTAGCTACAATGAGCAGTTCTTC
TRBJ1-6,few,TRBV6-6,.,14,CASKTTGYNSPLHF,TGTGCCAGCAAAACAACAGGGTATAATTCACCCCTCCACTTT
TRBJ2-6,.,TRBV19,TRBD1,16,CASARQGRSGANVLTF,TGTGCCAGCGCCCGACAGGGCCGCTCTGGGGCCAACGTCCTGACTTTC
TRBJ1-1,.,TRBV12-3/TRBV12-4,.,14,CASSFLGGVTEAFF,TGTGCCAGCAGTTTTTTGGGCGGGGTGACTGAAGCTTTCTTT
TRBJ1-4,few,TRBV7-2,.,15,CASSGRTATNEKLFF,TGTGCCAGCAGCGGCCGGACAGCAACTAATGAAAAACTGTTTTTT
TRBJ1-4,.,TRBV15,.,16,CATSRDRRGTNEKLFF,TGTGCCACCAGCAGAGATCGCAGGGGAACTAATGAAAAACTGTTTTTT
TRBJ2-1,.,TRBV6-5,TRBD1,15,CASRPPGQGDNEQFF,TGTGCCAGCAGACCACCGGGACAGGGAGACAATGAGCAGTTCTTC
TRBJ1-2,few,TRBV25-1,.,13,CASSDGIFYGYTF,TGTGCCAGCAGTGATGGGATCTTCTATGGCTACACCTTC
TRBJ2-5,few,TRBV2,.,15,CASSKGTGTKETQYF,TGTGCCAGCTCAAAGGGAACGGGAACAAAAGAGACCCAGTACTTC
TRBJ2-5,.,TRBV6-2/TRBV6-3,.,15,CASSPLGTPRETQYF,TGTGCCAGCAGCCCACTAGGGACGCCCAGAGAGACCCAGTACTTC
TRBJ2-6,.,TRBV7-3,.,17,CASSLTYWGTGANVLTF,TGTGCCAGCAGCTTAACGTATTGGGGTACTGGGGCCAACGTCCTGACTTTC
TRBJ2-3,.,TRBV19,TRBD1,15,CASRSGQGRVDTQYF,TGTGCCAGTAGATCCGGACAGGGACGAGTGGATACGCAGTATTTT
TRBJ1-1,few,TRBV11-2,.,14,CASSSLGDSTEAFF,TGTGCCAGCAGCTCGCTGGGTGACAGCACTGAAGCTTTCTTT
TRBJ2-1,few,TRBV7-9,.,12,CASSVDEGEQFF,TGTGCCAGCAGCGTGGACGAGGGTGAGCAGTTCTTC
TRBJ2-1,many,TRBV11-2,.,14,CASSLRAFGVEQFF,TGTGCCAGCAGCTTGAGGGCCTTCGGTGTTGAGCAGTTCTTC